These 30 T cell receptor beta chains originate from one sample sequenced in a study of blood T cell repertoires in COVID-19. Some clones are missing from TCRdb's copy, which holds only in-frame ones; the method was immunoSEQ multiplex PCR. Seen here are some 300,000 clones, around nine tenths observed once, and the top ten hold roughly a tenth. The source material was PBMCs or T cells enriched from blood (not recorded which). The origin of the receptors is a woman aged 40 to 49 who had recovered from COVID-19.

The chain recombines TRBV7-2 with TRBJ2-1, with 8 bases that match TRBD2. The V and J ends lost 1 base and 1 base, in that order; junction bases with no gene match: 3. This CDR3 region has 16 residues. Germline V CDR1 and CDR2: SGHTA, FQGNSA. CDR3 protein: CASSLDSGASYNEQFF. The CDR3 DNA reads TGTGCCAGCAGCTTAGATAGCGGGGCATCCTACAATGAGCAGTTCTTC.

This chain uses TRBV25-1 with TRBJ2-7; 8 bases align to TRBD1. This CDR3 spans 14 amino acids. The germline CDR1 and CDR2 sequences are MGHDK and SYGVNS. V shed 6 bases and J 5 bases; nucleotides not matched to a gene: 9. CDR3 coding DNA: TGTGCCAGCAGGCAGGGGACAGGTGACCACGAGCAGTACTTC. Its protein is CASRQGTGDHEQYF.

V gene TRBV18 combines with J gene TRBJ2-1; 11 nucleotides align to TRBD2. V shed 3 bases, J shed 8 bases, and the junction held 3 bases outside the gene matches. CDR3 size: 14 residues. In germline, CDR1 is KGHSH, CDR2 LQKENI. CDR3 bases: TGTGCCAGCTCACCGGGACTAGCGGTCGATGAGCAGTTCTTC. This gives the protein CASSPGLAVDEQFF.

The chain recombines TRBV28 with TRBJ1-2, with D possibly being TRBD1 (6 bases). Germline-derived CDR1 and CDR2 are MDHEN and SYDVKM. The V and J ends lost 8 bases and 5 bases respectively, with 15 bases between them. CDR3 length: 13 residues. Written as DNA, the CDR3 is TGTGCCAGCGAAGGGGGGGCTATATATGGCTACACCTTC. It is translated as CASEGGAIYGYTF.

The chain joins TRBV6-4 to TRBJ2-5; maybe TRBD2 (5 bases). V was cut by 3 bases and J by 2 bases, with 10 bases left in between. The CDR3 spans 14 residues. CDR1 and CDR2 from the germline V gene are MRHNA and SNTAGT. CDR3 loop: CASSEEANQETQYF. In DNA, the CDR3 is TGTGCCAGCAGTGAGGAGGCGAATCAAGAGACCCAGTACTTC.

Points on this clone: This specimen includes other DNA sequences encoding the same CDR3. J is TRBJ1-3 and V is TRBV15; D is possibly TRBD1 (5 bases). Between the trimmed V and J ends, which lost 0 bases and 0 bases, there was a span of 6 bases. The CDR3 totals 15 residues. Germline CDR1 is LNHNV and CDR2 is YYDKDF (reference sequence). The CDR3 DNA is TGTGCCACCAGCAGAGATAGGGGCTCTGGAAACACCATATATTTT. This sequence encodes CATSRDRGSGNTIYF.

To note about this clone: The junction and the germline gene differ at one end; a read error may be behind it. The rearrangement links TRBV28 to TRBJ2-1, with TRBD2 matching 12 bases. The CDR3 has 15 amino acids. Germline assignment: CDR1 MDHEN and CDR2 SYDVKM. CDR3 protein: CASSSPPKTSGGAVF. CDR3 DNA sequence: TGTGCCAGCAGTTCACCCCCTAAGACTAGCGGGGGTGCGGTCTTC.

V is TRBV5-1 and J is TRBJ2-1; the D gene is possibly TRBD2 (6 bases). From germline, CDR1 is SGHRS and CDR2 YFSETQ. Trimming took off 7 bases at V and 4 bases at J, with 18 bases between the two ends. This CDR3 region has 15 residues. In DNA, the CDR3 is TGCGCCAGCGGTTGGGGGGATCAGTTATACAATGAGCAGTTCTTC. Translation gives CASGWGDQLYNEQFF.

The rearrangement uses TRBV18 and TRBJ1-5; D gene unclear. Trimming took 6 bases from V and 5 from J, leaving 11 bases between them. The germline V gene has CDR1 KGHSH and CDR2 LQKENI. The CDR3 contains 13 residues. The CDR3 bases are TGTGCCAGCTCCCCCGGGGAGGATCAGCCCCAGCATTTT. Translation gives CASSPGEDQPQHF.

The V and J genes are TRBV30 and TRBJ1-1, with a weak D call TRBD1 (6 bases). Trimming took off 3 bases at V and 4 bases at J, with 21 bases between the two ends. CDR1 GTSNPN and CDR2 SVGIG come from the germline V gene (reference sequence). The CDR3 runs to 16 residues. Here the CDR3 DNA reads TGTGCCTGGAGACCTGAGGTAGGGGGTGGTGGCACTGAAGCTTTCTTT. It translates to CAWRPEVGGGGTEAFF.

This rearrangement joins TRBV7-6 to TRBJ2-7; D perhaps matches TRBD2 (6 bases). Germline CDR1 is SGHVS and CDR2 is FNYEAQ. The CDR3 covers 16 residues. Trimming left V 2 bases short and J 5 bases short, with 19 bases between. The CDR3 loop is CASSLFPRTPGDEQYF. The DNA of the CDR3 is TGTGCCAGCAGCTTATTCCCCCGGACCCCGGGGGACGAGCAGTACTTC.

The DNA for the CDR3 is TGTGCCAGCAGCGTACGCGGGGGCCCCTACGAGCAGTACTTC. It is translated as CASSVRGGPYEQYF. The chain has TRBV9 and TRBJ2-7; maybe TRBD2 (7 bases). Trimming shortened V by 1 base and J by 2 bases, and 10 bases separated the two germline ends. The germline V gene has CDR1 SGDLS and CDR2 YYNGEE. CDR3 length: 14 residues. The complete variable domain, with remaining parts taken from reference TRBV9 and TRBJ2-7, reads DSGVTQTPKHLITATGQRVTLRCSPRSGDLSVYWYQQSLDQGLQFLIQYYNGEERAKGNILERFSAQQFPDLHSELNLSSLELGDSALYFCASSVRGGPYEQYFGPGTRLTVT.

V gene TRBV7-9 combines with J gene TRBJ2-5; no firm D call. Trimming pared 4 bases from V and 3 bases from J, leaving 9 bases between. CDR3 length equals 13 residues. Germline CDR1 reads SEHNR; CDR2 reads FQNEAQ (reference sequence). Here the CDR3 DNA reads TGTGCCAGCAGCTCGAAGAGCGAAGAGACCCAGTACTTC. Its translation is CASSSKSEETQYF.

The CDR3 coding sequence is TGTGCCAGCAGCGTATACAGGGGGATAAGAGATACGCAGTATTTT. This gives the protein CASSVYRGIRDTQYF. The chain is built from TRBV5-6 and TRBJ2-3, with TRBD1 identical over 8 bases. This CDR3 is 15 amino acids long. The ends lost 4 bases at V and 5 bases at J; junction bases unmatched: 9. Germline V gene data show CDR1 as SGHDT and CDR2 as YYEEEE. Looking up the rest from reference TRBV5-6 and TRBJ2-3 gives the full variable domain: DAGVTQSPTHLIKTRGQQVTLRCSPKSGHDTVSWYQQALGQGPQFIFQYYEEEERQRGNFPDRFSGHQFPNYSSELNVNALLLGDSALYLCASSVYRGIRDTQYFGPGTRLTVL.

In its sample, this clone was seen a few times. V gene TRBV19 combines with J gene TRBJ2-5; possibly TRBD1 for D (5 bases). Trimming pared 5 bases from V and 7 bases from J, leaving 14 bases between. The CDR3 spans 13 residues. Germline V gene data show CDR1 as LNHDA and CDR2 as SQIVND (reference sequence). The CDR3 region is CASSPDYRRTQYF. The DNA for the CDR3 is TGTGCCAGTAGTCCCGATTACAGGAGGACCCAGTACTTC.

The chain has TRBV5-1 and TRBJ2-7; 7 bases map to TRBD1. After removal of 0 bases from V and 0 bases from J, the junction contained 6 bases not matched to a gene. This CDR3 has 16 amino acids. Germline CDR1 is SGHRS and CDR2 is YFSETQ. CDR3 region: CASSLVTGTISYEQYF. Here the CDR3 DNA reads TGCGCCAGCAGCTTGGTGACAGGGACCATCTCCTACGAGCAGTACTTC. Full variable domain (remainder filled in from reference TRBV5-1 and TRBJ2-7): KAGVTQTPRYLIKTRGQQVTLSCSPISGHRSVSWYQQTPGQGLQFLFEYFSETQRNKGNFPGRFSGRQFSNSRSEMNVSTLELGDSALYLCASSLVTGTISYEQYFGPGTRLTVT.

As to this clone: An end of the junction does not agree with germline; a read error may underlie this. CDR3 sequence: CASSLAQGWAYEQYF. The CDR3 DNA reads TGTGCTAGCAGCTTAGCGCAGGGGTGGGCCTACGAGCAGTACTTC. V usage is TRBV7-7 and J usage is TRBJ2-7, with a tentative D call TRBD1 (6 bases). The germline V gene has CDR1 SSHAT and CDR2 FNYEAQ (reference sequence). The CDR3 has 15 residues.

Notes on this clone: Other DNA variants within this sample encode the same CDR3. The rearrangement joins TRBV7-3 to TRBJ2-3, with 8 positions matching TRBD2. This CDR3 is 13 amino acids long. Per germline, CDR1 SGHTA and CDR2 FQGTGA. V lost 4 bases, J lost 4 bases, and 1 base stayed unmatched. CDR3 residues: CASSSAGADTQYF. Written as DNA, the CDR3 is TGTGCCAGCAGCTCAGCGGGGGCAGATACGCAGTATTTT. Combining the CDR3 with reference TRBV7-3 and TRBJ2-3 gives the whole variable domain GAGVSQTPSNKVTEKGKYVELRCDPISGHTALYWYRQSLGQGPEFLIYFQGTGAADDSGLPNDRFFAVRPEGSVSTLKIQRTERGDSAVYLCASSSAGADTQYFGPGTRLTVL.

The V and J genes are TRBV2 and TRBJ1-6, with TRBD1 matching over 8 bases. The CDR3 spans 13 residues. The germline V gene encodes CDR1 SNHLY and CDR2 FYNNEI. The V segment lost 4 bases and the J segment 14 bases; nucleotides outside the gene matches: 7. The DNA of the CDR3 is TGTGCCAGCAGTGCCCTTTCAGGGGGCTCCCTCCACTTT. Translating it yields CASSALSGGSLHF.

This clone was picked up one time. The chain employs TRBV27 and TRBJ1-1, with a weak D call TRBD1 (6 bases). From germline, CDR1 is MNHEY and CDR2 SMNVEV (reference sequence). The CDR3 totals 15 residues. V was clipped by 7 bases and J by 4 bases, with 19 bases between them. Here the CDR3 DNA reads TGTGCCAGCACCCAACAGGGTCCTATAGGCACTGAAGCTTTCTTT. This encodes CASTQQGPIGTEAFF.

The chain joins TRBV21-1 to TRBJ2-4; the table's TRBD2 call for D was not verified on the DNA. TRBV21-1 is termed a pseudogene. The CDR3 has 21 residues. CDR3 in amino acids: CASSKGTSGGPGHLAKNIQYF. The CDR3, as DNA: TGTGCCAGCAGCAAAGGAACTAGCGGGGGGCCTGGACATTTAGCCAAAAACATTCAGTACTTC.

Only a few counts were recorded for this clone. The rearrangement links TRBV27 to TRBJ1-6, with D perhaps TRBD1 (5 bases). V lost 6 bases to trimming and J lost 7 bases, with 13 bases between them. The length of the CDR3 is 14 residues. Germline V gene data show CDR1 as MNHEY and CDR2 as SMNVEV (reference sequence). The CDR3 DNA reads TGTGCCAGCAGGGTTCAGGGCGAGAATTCACCCCTCCACTTT. This encodes CASRVQGENSPLHF.

J is TRBJ2-1 and V is TRBV11-3; D is perhaps TRBD1 (5 bases). V was trimmed by 5 bases and J by 8 bases, leaving 16 bases between them. This CDR3 has 14 residues. Germline V gene sequence: CDR1 SGHNT, CDR2 YENEEA. The CDR3 is CASSVQAPPDEQFF. The CDR3, as DNA: TGTGCCAGCAGCGTACAGGCCCCGCCCGATGAGCAGTTCTTC.

This chain links TRBV18 with TRBJ2-1; 10 positions match TRBD1. The CDR3 contains 15 residues. Losses at the gene ends were 5 bases for V and 2 bases for J; bases not matched to a gene: 3. Looked up from germline, CDR1 is KGHSH and CDR2 is LQKENI. The CDR3 bases are TGTGCCAGCTCAAGGACAGGGGGTCCCTACAATGAGCAGTTCTTC. Translating gives CASSRTGGPYNEQFF.

The chain recombines TRBV6-5 with TRBJ2-2, with TRBD2 identical over 11 bases. V was clipped by 6 bases and J by 1 base; unmatched bases: 1. The V gene's germline CDR1 is MNHEY and CDR2 SVGAGI. CDR3 length: 15 residues. In DNA form, the CDR3 reads TGTGCCAGCAGGGGGACTAGCGGGAACACCGGGGAGCTGTTTTTT. Translating it yields CASRGTSGNTGELFF.

This chain uses TRBV15 with TRBJ2-1; D is possibly TRBD2 (5 bases). The length of the CDR3 is 15 residues. V was cut by 3 bases and J by 7 bases, with 16 bases left in between. CDR1 and CDR2 from the germline V gene are LNHNV and YYDKDF (reference sequence). The CDR3 DNA reads as TGTGCCACCAGCAGCCTCGTCGAGGGCGGAAATGAGCAGTTCTTC. Protein product: CATSSLVEGGNEQFF. The full variable domain, completed using reference TRBV15 and TRBJ2-1, is DAMVIQNPRYQVTQFGKPVTLSCSQTLNHNVMYWYQQKSSQAPKLLFHYYDKDFNNEADTPDNFQSRRPNTSFCFLDIRSPGLGDTAMYLCATSSLVEGGNEQFFGPGTRLTVL.

This clone was observed once. The rearrangement links TRBV28 to TRBJ1-1, with D unclear. This CDR3 contains 14 residues. V lost 5 bases and J 4 bases, leaving 14 bases between the germline ends. Per the germline V gene, CDR1 is MDHEN and CDR2 is SYDVKM. CDR3: CASSDSHKVTEAFF. DNA for the CDR3: TGTGCCAGCAGTGACTCTCACAAGGTCACTGAAGCTTTCTTT.

A few counts support this clone. The chain uses TRBV21-1 and TRBJ2-7; the table's D gene call, TRBD2, was not cross checked with the DNA. TRBV21-1 is given as a pseudogene. The length of the CDR3 is 11 residues. The CDR3 region has the DNA TGTGCCAGCAGCAACCTCTACGAGCAGTACTTC. Translating gives CASSNLYEQYF.

Only one count was recorded for this clone. The rearrangement uses TRBV25-1 and TRBJ1-4; D is ambiguous. The V gene's germline CDR1 is MGHDK and CDR2 SYGVNS. V gave up 8 bases and J gave up 4 bases, with 11 bases separating them. There are 13 residues in the CDR3. The CDR3 nucleotides read TGTGCCAGCCAGACACCACTTAATGAAAAACTGTTTTTT. Protein: CASQTPLNEKLFF.

The chain recombines TRBV24-1 with TRBJ2-7; 8 bases are shared with TRBD1. With V trimmed by 4 bases and J by 5 bases, 15 bases remained unmatched. CDR1 and CDR2 from the germline V gene are KGHDR and SFDVKD. This CDR3 is built from 17 residues. CDR3 region: CATSDPTGTGQANEQYF. In DNA, the CDR3 is TGTGCCACCAGTGACCCGACCGGGACAGGACAAGCCAACGAGCAGTACTTC.